The entry that follows covers one TCR beta chain sequence. Each CDR3 protein gets one entry after TCRdb re-called the RT-PCR reads with MiXCR. In the table there are approximately 170,000 distinct CDR3 sequences, roughly 22% of which are singletons. This specimen comes from a study of patients and donors after allogeneic stem cell transplantation. This CDR3 has 18 amino acids. Looked up from germline, CDR1 is SGHVS and CDR2 is FNYEAQ. V lost 5 bases to trimming and J lost 0 bases, with 21 bases between them. The sample comprised blood, either unsorted or a sorted T cell fraction (not recorded which). The source of this sequence is a human donor who was either an allogeneic HSCT recipient or a stem cell or donor lymphocyte infusion donor (not recorded which). It is not recorded whose cells these are; they may come from a transplant donor. This chain connects TRBV7-6 to TRBJ2-3, with D possibly being TRBD1 or TRBD2 (5 bases each). CDR3 in amino acids: CASSPLLRGGGSTDTQYF. The CDR3 DNA reads as TGTGCCAGCAGCCCCCTTCTCAGAGGTGGGGGAAGCACAGATACGCAGTATTTT. The complete variable domain, with remaining parts taken from reference TRBV7-6 and TRBJ2-3, reads GAGVSQSPRYKVTKRGQDVALRCDPISGHVSLYWYRQALGQGPEFLTYFNYEAQQDKSGLPNDRFSAERPEGSISTLTIQRTEQRDSAMYRCASSPLLRGGGSTDTQYFGPGTRLTVL.